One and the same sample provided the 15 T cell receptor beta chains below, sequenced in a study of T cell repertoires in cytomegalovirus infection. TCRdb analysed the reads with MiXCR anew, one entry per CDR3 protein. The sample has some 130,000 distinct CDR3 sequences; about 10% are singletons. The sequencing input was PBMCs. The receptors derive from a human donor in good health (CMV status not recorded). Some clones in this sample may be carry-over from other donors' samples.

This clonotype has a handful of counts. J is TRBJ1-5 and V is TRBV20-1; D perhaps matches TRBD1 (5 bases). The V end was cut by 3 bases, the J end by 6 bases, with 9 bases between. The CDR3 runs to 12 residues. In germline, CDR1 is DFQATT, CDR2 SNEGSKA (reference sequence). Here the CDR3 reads CSARVGTQPQHF. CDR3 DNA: TGCAGTGCTAGGGTCGGGACTCAGCCCCAGCATTTT.

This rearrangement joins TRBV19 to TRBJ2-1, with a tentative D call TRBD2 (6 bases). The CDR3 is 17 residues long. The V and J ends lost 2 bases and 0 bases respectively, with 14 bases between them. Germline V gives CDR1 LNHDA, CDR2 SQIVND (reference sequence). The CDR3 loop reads CASSITRERSSYNEQFF. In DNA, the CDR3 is TGTGCCAGTAGTATAACTCGGGAGAGGAGCTCCTACAATGAGCAGTTCTTC.

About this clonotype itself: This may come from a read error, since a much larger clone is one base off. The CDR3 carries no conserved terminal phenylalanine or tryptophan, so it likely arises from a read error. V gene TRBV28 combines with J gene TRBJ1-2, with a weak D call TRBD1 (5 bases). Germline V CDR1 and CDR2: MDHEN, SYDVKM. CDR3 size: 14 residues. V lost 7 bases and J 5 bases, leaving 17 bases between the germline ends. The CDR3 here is CASKRVGVGYGYTS. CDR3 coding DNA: TGTGCCAGCAAACGGGTAGGGGTCGGGTATGGCTACACCTCC.

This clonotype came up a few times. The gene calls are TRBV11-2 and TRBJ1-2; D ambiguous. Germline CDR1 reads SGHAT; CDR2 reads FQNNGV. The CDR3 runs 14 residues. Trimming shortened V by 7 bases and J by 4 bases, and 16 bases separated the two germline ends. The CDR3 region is CASKSMAGLYGYTF. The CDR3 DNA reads TGTGCCAGCAAATCGATGGCAGGTCTCTATGGCTACACCTTC.

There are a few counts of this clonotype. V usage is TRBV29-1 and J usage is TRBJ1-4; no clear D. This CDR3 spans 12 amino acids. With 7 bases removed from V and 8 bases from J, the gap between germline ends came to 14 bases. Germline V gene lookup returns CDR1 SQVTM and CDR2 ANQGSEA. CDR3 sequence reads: CSAGELAEKLFF. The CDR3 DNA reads TGCAGCGCCGGGGAACTAGCCGAAAAACTGTTTTTT.

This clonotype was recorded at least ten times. For the CDR3, the DNA is TGTGCCAGCAGTCGCAAGGGAGCTCGCTCCTACGAGCAGTACTTC. Encoded protein: CASSRKGARSYEQYF. The chain is built from TRBV28 and TRBJ2-7; D is possibly TRBD2 (5 bases). CDR3 length equals 15 residues. V was trimmed by 5 bases and J by 0 bases, leaving 14 bases between them. CDR1 is MDHEN, CDR2 SYDVKM, per germline. Supplemented by reference TRBV28 and TRBJ2-7, the full variable domain reads DVKVTQSSRYLVKRTGEKVFLECVQDMDHENMFWYRQDPGLGLRLIYFSYDVKMKEKGDIPEGYSVSREKKERFSLILESASTNQTSMYLCASSRKGARSYEQYFGPGTRLTVT.

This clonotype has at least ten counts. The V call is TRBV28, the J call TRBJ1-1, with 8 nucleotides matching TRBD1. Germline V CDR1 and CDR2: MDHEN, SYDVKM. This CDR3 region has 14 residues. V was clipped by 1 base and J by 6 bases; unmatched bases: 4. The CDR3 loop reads CASSLSPQGAEAFF. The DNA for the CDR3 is TGTGCCAGCAGTTTATCGCCACAGGGGGCTGAAGCTTTCTTT.

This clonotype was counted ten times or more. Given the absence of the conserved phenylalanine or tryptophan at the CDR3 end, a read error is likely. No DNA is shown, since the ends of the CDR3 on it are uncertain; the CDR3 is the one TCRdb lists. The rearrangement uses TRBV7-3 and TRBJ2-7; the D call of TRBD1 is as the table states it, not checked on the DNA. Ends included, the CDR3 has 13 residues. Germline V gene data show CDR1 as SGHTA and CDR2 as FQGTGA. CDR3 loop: CASSLKGRTVSSY.

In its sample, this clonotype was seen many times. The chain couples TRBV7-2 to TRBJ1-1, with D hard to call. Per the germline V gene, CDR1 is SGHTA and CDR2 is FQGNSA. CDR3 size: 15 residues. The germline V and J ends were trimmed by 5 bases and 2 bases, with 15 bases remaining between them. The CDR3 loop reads CASSPGSGRNTEAFF. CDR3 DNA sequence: TGTGCCAGCAGCCCCGGTTCGGGGAGAAACACTGAAGCTTTCTTT.

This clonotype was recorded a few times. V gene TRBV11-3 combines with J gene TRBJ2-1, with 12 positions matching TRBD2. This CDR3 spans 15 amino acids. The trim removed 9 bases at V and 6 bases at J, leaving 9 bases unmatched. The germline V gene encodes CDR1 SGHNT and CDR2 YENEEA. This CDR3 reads CASSKGLAGTNEQFF. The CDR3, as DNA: TGTGCCAGTAGCAAAGGACTAGCGGGGACCAATGAGCAGTTCTTC.

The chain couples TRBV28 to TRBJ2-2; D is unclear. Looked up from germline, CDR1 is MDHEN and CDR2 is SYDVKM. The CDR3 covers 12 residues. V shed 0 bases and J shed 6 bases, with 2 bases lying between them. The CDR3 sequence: CASSLWSGELFF. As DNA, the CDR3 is TGTGCCAGCAGTTTATGGTCCGGGGAGCTGTTTTTT.

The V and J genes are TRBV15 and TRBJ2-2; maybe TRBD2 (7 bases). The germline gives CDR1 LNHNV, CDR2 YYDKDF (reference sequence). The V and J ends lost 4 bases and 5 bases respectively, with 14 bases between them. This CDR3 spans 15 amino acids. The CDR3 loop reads CATSNRGARTGELFF. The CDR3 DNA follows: TGTGCCACCAGCAACCGGGGGGCAAGGACCGGGGAGCTGTTTTTT.

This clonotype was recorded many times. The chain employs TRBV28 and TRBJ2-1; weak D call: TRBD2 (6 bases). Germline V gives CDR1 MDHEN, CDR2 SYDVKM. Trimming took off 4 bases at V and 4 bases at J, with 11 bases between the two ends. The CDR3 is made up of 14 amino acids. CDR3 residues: CASSSGLRYNEQFF. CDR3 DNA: TGTGCCAGCAGTTCCGGACTACGTTACAATGAGCAGTTCTTC.

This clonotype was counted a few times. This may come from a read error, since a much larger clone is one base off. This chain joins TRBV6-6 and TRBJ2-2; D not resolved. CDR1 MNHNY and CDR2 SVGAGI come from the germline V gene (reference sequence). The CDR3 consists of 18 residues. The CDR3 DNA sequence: TGTGCCAGCAATTACTCGAGTCTCGGCGGAGCAAACACCGGGGAGCTGTTTTTT. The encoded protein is CASNYSSLGGANTGELFF.

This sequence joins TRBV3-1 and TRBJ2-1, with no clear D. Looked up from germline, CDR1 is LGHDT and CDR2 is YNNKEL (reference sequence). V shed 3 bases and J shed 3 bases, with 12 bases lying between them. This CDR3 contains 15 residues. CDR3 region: CASSHQVLHYNEQFF. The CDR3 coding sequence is TGTGCCAGCAGCCACCAGGTTCTTCACTACAATGAGCAGTTCTTC.